This T cell receptor (beta chain) was documented in a study of cytomegalovirus exposure and HLA in healthy donors. V trimming: 6 bases; J trimming: 0 bases; junction bases outside the gene matches: 4. The CDR3 contains 15 residues. The germline gives CDR1 MNHNY, CDR2 SVGAGI (reference sequence). PCR primers comprised 60 Vbeta and 13 Jbeta primers. The data were produced by immunoSEQ multiplex PCR, yet TCRdb's version contains in-frame clones alone and is incomplete. The sample holds about 220,000 clones, over 65% seen once. The sequencing sample was made of PBMCs. V is TRBV6-6 and J is TRBJ2-7, with 11 bases fitting TRBD1. This receptor was obtained from a man between 18 and 29 years old in good health and CMV-seronegative. Here the CDR3 reads CASRTGTGGSYEQYF. The DNA of the CDR3 is TGTGCCAGCAGGACCGGGACAGGGGGCTCCTACGAGCAGTACTTC.